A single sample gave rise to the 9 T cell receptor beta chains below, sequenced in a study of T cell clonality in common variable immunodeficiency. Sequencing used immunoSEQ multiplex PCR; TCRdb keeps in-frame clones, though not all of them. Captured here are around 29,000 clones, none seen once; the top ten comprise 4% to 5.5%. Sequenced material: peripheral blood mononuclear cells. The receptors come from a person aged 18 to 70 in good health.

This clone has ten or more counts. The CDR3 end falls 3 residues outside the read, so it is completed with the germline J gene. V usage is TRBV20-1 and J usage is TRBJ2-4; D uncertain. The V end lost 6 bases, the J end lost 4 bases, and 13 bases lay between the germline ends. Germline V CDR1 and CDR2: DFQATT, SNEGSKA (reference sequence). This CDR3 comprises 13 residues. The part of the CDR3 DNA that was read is TGCAGTGCAGCCCCCAGGCTTAAAAACATT. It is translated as CSAAPRLKNI. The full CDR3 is CSAAPRLKNIQYF.

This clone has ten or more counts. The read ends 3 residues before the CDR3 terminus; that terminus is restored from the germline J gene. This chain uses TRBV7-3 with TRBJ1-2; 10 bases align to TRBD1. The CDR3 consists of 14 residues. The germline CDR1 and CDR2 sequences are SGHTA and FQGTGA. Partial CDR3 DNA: TGTGCCAGCAGCTTGATGACAGGGGGCAGCGGC. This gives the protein CASSLMTGGSG. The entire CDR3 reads CASSLMTGGSGYTF.

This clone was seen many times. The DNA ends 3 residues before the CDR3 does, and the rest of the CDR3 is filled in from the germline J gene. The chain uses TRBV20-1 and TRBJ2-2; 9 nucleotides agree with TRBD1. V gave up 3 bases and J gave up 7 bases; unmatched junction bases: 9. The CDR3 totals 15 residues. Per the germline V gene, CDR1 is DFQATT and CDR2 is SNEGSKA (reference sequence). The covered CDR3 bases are TGCAGTGCTAGGGGGACCGGGACAGGGATCGGGGAG. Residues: CSARGTGTGIGE. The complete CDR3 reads CSARGTGTGIGELFF.

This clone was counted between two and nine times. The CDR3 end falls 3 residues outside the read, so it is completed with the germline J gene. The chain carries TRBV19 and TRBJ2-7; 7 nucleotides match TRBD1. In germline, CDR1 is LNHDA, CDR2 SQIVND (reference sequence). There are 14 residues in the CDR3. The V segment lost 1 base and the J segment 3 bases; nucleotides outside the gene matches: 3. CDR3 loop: CASSIADRDYEQYF. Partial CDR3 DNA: TGTGCCAGTAGTATAGCTGACAGGGACTACGAG.

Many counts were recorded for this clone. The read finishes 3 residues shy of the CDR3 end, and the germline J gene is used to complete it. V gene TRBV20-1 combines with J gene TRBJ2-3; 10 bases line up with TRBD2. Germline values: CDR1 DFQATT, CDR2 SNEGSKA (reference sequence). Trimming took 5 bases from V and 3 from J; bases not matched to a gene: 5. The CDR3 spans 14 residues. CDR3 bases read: TGCAGTGCTCCGACTAGCGGGCGGACAGATACG. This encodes CSAPTSGRTDT. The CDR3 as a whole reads CSAPTSGRTDTQYF.

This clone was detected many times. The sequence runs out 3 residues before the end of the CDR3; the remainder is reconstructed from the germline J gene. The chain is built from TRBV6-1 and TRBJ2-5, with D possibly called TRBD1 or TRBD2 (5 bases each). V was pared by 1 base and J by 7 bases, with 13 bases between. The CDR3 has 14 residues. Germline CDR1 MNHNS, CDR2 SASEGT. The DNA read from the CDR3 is TGTGCCAGCAGTGAAGGAGGGGCTCCCGGGACC. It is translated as CASSEGGAPGT. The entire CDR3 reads CASSEGGAPGTQYF.

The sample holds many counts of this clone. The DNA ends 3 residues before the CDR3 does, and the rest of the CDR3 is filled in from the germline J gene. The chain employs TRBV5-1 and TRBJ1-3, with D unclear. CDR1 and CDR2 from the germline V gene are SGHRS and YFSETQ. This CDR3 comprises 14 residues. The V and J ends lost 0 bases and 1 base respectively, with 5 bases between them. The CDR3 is CASSLDSSGNTIYF. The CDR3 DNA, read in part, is TGCGCCAGCAGCTTGGACAGTTCTGGAAACACC.

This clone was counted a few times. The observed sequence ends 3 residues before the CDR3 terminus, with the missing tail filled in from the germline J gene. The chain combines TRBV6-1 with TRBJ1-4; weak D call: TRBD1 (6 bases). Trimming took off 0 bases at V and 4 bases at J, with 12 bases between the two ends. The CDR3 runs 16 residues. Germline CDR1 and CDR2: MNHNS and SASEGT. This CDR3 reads CASSEALGQHNEKLFF. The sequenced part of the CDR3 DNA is TGTGCCAGCAGTGAAGCGCTTGGACAGCATAATGAAAAA.

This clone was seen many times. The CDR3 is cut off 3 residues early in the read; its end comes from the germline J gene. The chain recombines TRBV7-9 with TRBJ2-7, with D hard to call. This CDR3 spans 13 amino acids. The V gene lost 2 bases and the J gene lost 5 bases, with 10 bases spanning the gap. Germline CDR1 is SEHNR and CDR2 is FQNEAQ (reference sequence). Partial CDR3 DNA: TGTGCCAGCAGCTTAACCCTTGCGGACGAG. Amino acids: CASSLTLADE. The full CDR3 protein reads CASSLTLADEQYF.